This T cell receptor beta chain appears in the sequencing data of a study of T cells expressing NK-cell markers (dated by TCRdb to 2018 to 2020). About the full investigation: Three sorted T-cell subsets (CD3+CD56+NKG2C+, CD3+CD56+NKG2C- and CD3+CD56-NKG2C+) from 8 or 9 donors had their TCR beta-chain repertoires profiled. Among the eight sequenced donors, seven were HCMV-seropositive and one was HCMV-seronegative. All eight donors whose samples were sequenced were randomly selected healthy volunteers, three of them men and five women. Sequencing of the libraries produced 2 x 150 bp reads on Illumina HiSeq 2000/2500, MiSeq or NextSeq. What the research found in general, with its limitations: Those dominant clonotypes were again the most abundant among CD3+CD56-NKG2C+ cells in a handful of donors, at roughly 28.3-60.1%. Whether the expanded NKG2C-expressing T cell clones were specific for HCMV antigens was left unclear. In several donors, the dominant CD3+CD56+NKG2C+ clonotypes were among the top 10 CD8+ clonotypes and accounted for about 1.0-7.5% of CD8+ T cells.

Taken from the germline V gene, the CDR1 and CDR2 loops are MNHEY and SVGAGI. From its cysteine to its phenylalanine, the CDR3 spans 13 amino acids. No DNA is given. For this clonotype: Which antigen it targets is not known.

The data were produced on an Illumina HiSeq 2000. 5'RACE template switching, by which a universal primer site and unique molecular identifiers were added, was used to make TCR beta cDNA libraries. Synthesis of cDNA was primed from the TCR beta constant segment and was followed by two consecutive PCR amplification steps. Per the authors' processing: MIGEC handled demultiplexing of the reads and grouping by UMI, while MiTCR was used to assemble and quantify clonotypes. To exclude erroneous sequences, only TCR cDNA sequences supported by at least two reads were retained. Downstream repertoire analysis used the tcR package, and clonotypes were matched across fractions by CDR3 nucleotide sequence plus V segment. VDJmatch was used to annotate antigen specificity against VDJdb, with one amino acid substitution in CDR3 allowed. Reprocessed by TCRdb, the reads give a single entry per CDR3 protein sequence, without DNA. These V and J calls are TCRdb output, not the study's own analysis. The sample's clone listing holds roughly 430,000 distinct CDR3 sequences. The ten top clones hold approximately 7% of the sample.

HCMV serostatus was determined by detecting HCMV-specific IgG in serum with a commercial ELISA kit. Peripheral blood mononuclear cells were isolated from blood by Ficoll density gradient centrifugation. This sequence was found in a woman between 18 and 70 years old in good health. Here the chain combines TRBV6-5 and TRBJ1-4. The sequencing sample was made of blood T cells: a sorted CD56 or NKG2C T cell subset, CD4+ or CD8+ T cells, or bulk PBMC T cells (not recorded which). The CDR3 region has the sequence CASSYGRDEKLFF.